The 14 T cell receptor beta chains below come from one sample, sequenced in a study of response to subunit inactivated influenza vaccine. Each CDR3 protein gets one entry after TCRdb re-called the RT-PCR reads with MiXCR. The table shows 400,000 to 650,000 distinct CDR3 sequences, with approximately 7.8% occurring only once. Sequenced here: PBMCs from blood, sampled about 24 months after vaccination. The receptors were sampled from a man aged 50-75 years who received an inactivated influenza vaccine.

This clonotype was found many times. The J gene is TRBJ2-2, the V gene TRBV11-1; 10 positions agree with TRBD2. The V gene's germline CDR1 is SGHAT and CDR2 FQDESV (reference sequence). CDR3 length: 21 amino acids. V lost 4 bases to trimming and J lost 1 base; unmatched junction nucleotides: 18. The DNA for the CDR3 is TGTGCCAGCAGCTCTCGGACTAGCGGACCTGTTGAACTGTTGAACACCGGGGAGCTGTTTTTT. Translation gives CASSSRTSGPVELLNTGELFF.

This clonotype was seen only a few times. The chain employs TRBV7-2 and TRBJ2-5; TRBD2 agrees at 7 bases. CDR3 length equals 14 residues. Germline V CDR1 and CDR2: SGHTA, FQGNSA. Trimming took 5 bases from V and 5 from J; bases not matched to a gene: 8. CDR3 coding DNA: TGTGCCAGCAGCAAGGACGGGGGGTGGGAGACCCAGTACTTC. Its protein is CASSKDGGWETQYF.

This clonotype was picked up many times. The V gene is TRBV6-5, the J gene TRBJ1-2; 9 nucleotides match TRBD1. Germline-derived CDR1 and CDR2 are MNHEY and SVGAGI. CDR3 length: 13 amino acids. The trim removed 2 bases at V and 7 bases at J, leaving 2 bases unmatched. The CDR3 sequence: CASSYAQGAGYTF. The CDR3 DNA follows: TGTGCCAGCAGTTACGCACAGGGGGCTGGCTACACCTTC.

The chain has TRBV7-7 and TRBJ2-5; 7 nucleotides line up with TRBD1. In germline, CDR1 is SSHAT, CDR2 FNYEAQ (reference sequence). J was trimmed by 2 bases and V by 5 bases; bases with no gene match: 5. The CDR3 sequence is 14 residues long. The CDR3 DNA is TGTGCCAGCAGCATCGGGACAGAACAAGAGACCCAGTACTTC. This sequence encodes CASSIGTEQETQYF. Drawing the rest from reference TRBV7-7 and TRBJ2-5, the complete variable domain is GAGVSQSPRYKVTKRGQDVTLRCDPISSHATLYWYQQALGQGPEFLTYFNYEAQPDKSGLPSDRFSAERPEGSISTLTIQRTEQRDSAMYRCASSIGTEQETQYFGPGTRLLVL.

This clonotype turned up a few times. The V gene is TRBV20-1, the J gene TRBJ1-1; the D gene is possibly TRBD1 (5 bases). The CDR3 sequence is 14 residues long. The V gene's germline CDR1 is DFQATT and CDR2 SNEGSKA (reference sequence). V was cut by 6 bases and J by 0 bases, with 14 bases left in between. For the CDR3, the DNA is TGCAGTGCCACTAAAGGGGCGATGAACACTGAAGCTTTCTTT. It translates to CSATKGAMNTEAFF.

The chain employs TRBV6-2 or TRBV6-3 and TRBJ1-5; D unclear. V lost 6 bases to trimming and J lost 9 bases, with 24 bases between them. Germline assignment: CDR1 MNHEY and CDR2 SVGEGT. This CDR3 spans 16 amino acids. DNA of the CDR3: TGTGCCAGCAGCCCCGAGGAGGGAAAATTCTTCCCGCCCCAGCATTTT. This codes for CASSPEEGKFFPPQHF.

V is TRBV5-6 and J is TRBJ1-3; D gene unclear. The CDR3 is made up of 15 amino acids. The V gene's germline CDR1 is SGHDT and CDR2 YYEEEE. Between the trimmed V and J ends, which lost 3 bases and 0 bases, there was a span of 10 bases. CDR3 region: CASSSGIHSGNTIYF. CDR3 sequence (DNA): TGTGCCAGCAGCTCCGGGATCCACTCTGGAAACACCATATATTTT.

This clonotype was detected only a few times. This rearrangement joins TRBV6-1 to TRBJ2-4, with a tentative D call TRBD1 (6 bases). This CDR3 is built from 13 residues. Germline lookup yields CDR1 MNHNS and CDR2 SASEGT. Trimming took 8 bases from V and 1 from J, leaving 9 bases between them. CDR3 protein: CASVDRAKNIQYF. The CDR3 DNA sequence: TGTGCCAGCGTCGACAGGGCCAAAAACATTCAGTACTTC.

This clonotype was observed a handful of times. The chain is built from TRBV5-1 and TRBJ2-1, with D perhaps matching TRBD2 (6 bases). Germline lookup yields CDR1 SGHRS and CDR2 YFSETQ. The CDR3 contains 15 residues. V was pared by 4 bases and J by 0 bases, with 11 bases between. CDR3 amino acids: CASSTTTSSYNEQFF. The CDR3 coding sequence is TGCGCCAGCAGCACAACGACTAGCTCCTACAATGAGCAGTTCTTC.

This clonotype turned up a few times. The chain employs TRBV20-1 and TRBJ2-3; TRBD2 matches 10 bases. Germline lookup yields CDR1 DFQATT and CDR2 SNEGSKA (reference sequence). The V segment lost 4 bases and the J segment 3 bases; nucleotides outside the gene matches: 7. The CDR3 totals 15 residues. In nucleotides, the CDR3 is TGCAGTGCTACCCTAGCGGGGGTCGGAACAGATACGCAGTATTTT. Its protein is CSATLAGVGTDTQYF.

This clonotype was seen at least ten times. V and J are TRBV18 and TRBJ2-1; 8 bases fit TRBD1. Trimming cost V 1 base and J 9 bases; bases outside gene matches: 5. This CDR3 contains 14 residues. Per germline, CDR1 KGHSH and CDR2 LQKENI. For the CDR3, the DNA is TGTGCCAGCTCACCACAGACAGGGGCACTTGAGCAGTTCTTC. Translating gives CASSPQTGALEQFF.

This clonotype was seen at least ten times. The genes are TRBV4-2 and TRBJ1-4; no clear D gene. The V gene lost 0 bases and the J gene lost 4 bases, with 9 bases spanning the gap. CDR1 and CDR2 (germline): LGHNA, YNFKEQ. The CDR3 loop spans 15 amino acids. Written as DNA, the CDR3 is TGTGCCAGCAGCCAAGAGTTTAGGGATAATGAAAAACTGTTTTTT. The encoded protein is CASSQEFRDNEKLFF.

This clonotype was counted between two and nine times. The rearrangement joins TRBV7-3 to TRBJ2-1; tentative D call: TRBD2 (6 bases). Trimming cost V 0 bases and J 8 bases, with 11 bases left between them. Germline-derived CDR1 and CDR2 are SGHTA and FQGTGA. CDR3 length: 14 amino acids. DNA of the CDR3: TGTGCCAGCAGCTTAACGGGACTCTTGGATGAGCAGTTCTTC. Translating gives CASSLTGLLDEQFF.

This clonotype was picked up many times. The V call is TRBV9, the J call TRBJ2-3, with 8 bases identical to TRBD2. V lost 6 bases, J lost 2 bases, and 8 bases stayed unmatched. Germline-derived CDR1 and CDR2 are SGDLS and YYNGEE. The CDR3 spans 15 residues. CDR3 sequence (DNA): TGTGCCAGCAACCGGGAGGGCAGGGACACAGATACGCAGTATTTT. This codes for CASNREGRDTDTQYF. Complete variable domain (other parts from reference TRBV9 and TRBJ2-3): DSGVTQTPKHLITATGQRVTLRCSPRSGDLSVYWYQQSLDQGLQFLIQYYNGEERAKGNILERFSAQQFPDLHSELNLSSLELGDSALYFCASNREGRDTDTQYFGPGTRLTVL.